This TCR beta chain was profiled in a study of cytomegalovirus exposure and HLA in healthy donors. With V trimmed by 3 bases and J by 2 bases, 6 bases remained unmatched. The V gene's germline CDR1 is LNHNV and CDR2 YYDKDF (reference sequence). This CDR3 is 15 amino acids long. Findings and limits, study-wide: Researchers catalogued approximately 160 TCR beta chains as cytomegalovirus-associated. Accounts indicate the classifier identified cytomegalovirus status with strong specificity and sensitivity. CMV serostatus was the sole immune exposure information available.

Amplification used 60 Vbeta primers and 13 Jbeta primers. Source study methods: There were around 78 million unique TCR beta chains by a later count, and 10 million to 12 million of them were shared. Libraries were prepared by immunoSEQ multiplex PCR; TCRdb keeps only in-frame clonotypes and omits some of them. Clonal size and the V and J genes are those of that table, whereas D and trimming came from the DNA. The sample gives 110,000 or so clones, 67% of which show up once; roughly 8.3% is in the top ten. About this clone itself: Its antigen is as yet unknown.

The chain joins TRBV15 to TRBJ1-2; 7 bases are shared with TRBD1. The receptor's source is a man aged 18 to 29 in good health and CMV-seropositive. Sequencing was carried out using PBMCs. The CDR3 DNA follows: TGTGCCACCAGCAGGGGACAGAAGGAGAACTATGGCTACACCTTC. Protein: CATSRGQKENYGYTF.